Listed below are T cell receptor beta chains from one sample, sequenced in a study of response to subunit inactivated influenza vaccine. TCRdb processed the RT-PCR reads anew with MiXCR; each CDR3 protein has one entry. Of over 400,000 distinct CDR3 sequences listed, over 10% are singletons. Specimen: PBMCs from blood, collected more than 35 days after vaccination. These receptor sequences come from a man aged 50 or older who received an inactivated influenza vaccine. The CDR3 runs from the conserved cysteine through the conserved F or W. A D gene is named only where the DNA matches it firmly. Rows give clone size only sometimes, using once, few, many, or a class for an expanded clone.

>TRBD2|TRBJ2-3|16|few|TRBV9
CASSVLNSGAIDTQYF
TGTGCCAGCAGCGTTTTAAATAGCGGGGCGATAGATACGCAGTATTTT
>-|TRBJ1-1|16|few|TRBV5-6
CASSLGPFRMNTEAFF
TGTGCCAGCAGCTTGGGTCCTTTTCGTATGAACACTGAAGCTTTCTTT
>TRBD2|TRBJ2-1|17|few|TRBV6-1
CASSPGWTSGSHNEQFF
TGTGCCAGCAGCCCCGGTTGGACTAGCGGGAGTCACAATGAGCAGTTCTTC
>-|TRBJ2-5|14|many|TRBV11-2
CASRTWGSLETQYF
TGTGCCAGCAGGACCTGGGGGTCTCTGGAGACCCAGTACTTC
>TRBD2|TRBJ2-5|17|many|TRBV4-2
CASSQEFDGGLEETQYF
TGTGCCAGCAGCCAAGAGTTTGACGGGGGACTAGAAGAGACCCAGTACTTC
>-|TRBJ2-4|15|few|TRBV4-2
CASSQDRRTVDIQYF
TGTGCCAGCAGCCAAGATCGGCGGACAGTGGACATTCAGTACTTC
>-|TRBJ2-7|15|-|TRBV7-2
CASSPLARRSYEQYF
TGTGCCAGCAGCCCCCTTGCGCGGCGGTCCTACGAGCAGTACTTC
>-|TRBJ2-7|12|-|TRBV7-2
CASSIPRGEQYF
TGTGCCAGCAGTATCCCGAGGGGCGAGCAGTACTTC
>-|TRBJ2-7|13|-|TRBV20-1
CSARDRAPYEQYF
TGCAGTGCTAGAGACCGGGCCCCCTACGAGCAGTACTTC
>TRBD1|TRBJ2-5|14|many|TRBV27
CASSLGTVQETQYF
TGTGCCAGCAGCCTTGGGACAGTCCAAGAGACCCAGTACTTC
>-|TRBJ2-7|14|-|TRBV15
CATSMSGSSYEQYF
TGTGCCACCAGCATGTCAGGTTCGTCCTACGAGCAGTACTTC
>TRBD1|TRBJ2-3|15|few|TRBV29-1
CSVEETGGRLDTQYF
TGCAGCGTTGAAGAGACAGGGGGCCGATTAGATACGCAGTATTTT
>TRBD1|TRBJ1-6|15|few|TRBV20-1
CSALHGTGLFSPLHF
TGCAGTGCACTTCACGGGACAGGGCTTTTTTCACCCCTCCACTTT
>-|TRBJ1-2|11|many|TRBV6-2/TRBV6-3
CASAQGSGYTF
TGTGCCAGCGCCCAGGGGAGCGGCTACACCTTC
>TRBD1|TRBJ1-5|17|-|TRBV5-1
CASSLGTGMYSNQPQHF
TGCGCCAGCAGCTTAGGGACAGGGATGTATAGCAATCAGCCCCAGCATTTT
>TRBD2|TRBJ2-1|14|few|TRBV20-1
CSAKPSGGYNEQFF
TGCAGTGCCAAACCTAGCGGGGGATACAATGAGCAGTTCTTC
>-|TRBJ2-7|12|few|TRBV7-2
CASRDLAYEQYF
TGTGCCAGCAGAGACCTGGCCTACGAGCAGTACTTC
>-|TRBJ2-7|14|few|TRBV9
CASSVVEGSYEQYF
TGTGCCAGCAGCGTAGTCGAAGGGTCCTACGAGCAGTACTTC
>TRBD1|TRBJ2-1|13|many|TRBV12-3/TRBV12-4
CASRRIQGAEQFF
TGTGCCAGCAGAAGAATACAGGGGGCTGAGCAGTTCTTC
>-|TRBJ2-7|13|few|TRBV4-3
CASSQGGRMEQYF
TGCGCCAGCAGCCAAGGGGGGAGAATGGAGCAGTACTTC
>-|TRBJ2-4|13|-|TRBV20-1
CSAWAASKNIQYF
TGCAGTGCTTGGGCAGCCAGCAAAAACATTCAGTACTTC
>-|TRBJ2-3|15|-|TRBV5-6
CASTAVGQPTDTQYF
TGTGCCAGCACCGCCGTGGGACAACCCACAGATACGCAGTATTTT
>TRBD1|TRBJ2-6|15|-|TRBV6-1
CASSTGVAGANVLTF
TGTGCCAGCAGTACAGGGGTGGCTGGGGCCAACGTCCTGACTTTC
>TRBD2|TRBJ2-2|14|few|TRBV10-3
CAISASGEAGELFF
TGTGCCATCAGCGCTAGCGGGGAGGCGGGGGAGCTGTTTTTT
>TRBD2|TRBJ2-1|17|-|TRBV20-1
CSATTSGSALPYNEQFF
TGCAGTGCTACGACTAGCGGGAGCGCCCTCCCCTACAATGAGCAGTTCTTC
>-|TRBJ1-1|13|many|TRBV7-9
CASLRTENTEAFF
TGTGCCAGTTTGAGGACGGAGAACACTGAAGCTTTCTTT
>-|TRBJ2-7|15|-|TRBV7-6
CASSLLSEGTYEQYF
TGTGCCAGCAGCTTATTGTCCGAGGGCACCTACGAGCAGTACTTC
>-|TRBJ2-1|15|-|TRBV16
CASSQSTSRAAEQFF
TGTGCCAGCAGCCAATCAACTAGTAGGGCGGCTGAGCAGTTCTTC
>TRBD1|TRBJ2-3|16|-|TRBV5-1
CASSSLLGQGTDTQYF
TGCGCCAGCAGCTCCCTTTTGGGACAGGGCACAGATACGCAGTATTTT
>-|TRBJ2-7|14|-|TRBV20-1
CSALYSRGTYEQYF
TGCAGTGCCCTTTACTCCAGGGGAACCTACGAGCAGTACTTC
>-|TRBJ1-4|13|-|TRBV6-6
CASSYGGSEKLFF
TGTGCCAGCAGTTATGGTGGCAGTGAAAAACTGTTTTTT
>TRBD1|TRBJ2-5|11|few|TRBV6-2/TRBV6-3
CTTGARETQYF
TGTACTACAGGGGCTCGGGAGACCCAGTACTTC
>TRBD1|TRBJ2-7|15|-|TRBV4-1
CASSQWGQGFDEQYF
TGCGCCAGCAGCCAGTGGGGACAGGGTTTCGACGAGCAGTACTTC
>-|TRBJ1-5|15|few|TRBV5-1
CASSPDGHSNQPQHF
TGCGCCAGCAGCCCAGACGGTCACTCTAATCAGCCCCAGCATTTT
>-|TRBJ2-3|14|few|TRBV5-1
CASSLTTREDTQYF
TGCGCCAGCAGCCTAACGACACGGGAAGATACGCAGTATTTT
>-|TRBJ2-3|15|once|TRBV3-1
CASTQRNRVTDTQYF
TGTGCCAGCACCCAACGTAACAGGGTAACGGATACGCAGTATTTT
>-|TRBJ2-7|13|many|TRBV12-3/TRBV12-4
CASRQTGSYEQYF
TGTGCCAGCAGACAGACGGGCTCCTACGAGCAGTACTTC
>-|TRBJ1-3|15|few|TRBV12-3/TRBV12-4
CASSSSRSSGNTIYF
TGTGCCAGCAGTTCCTCCCGTTCCTCTGGAAACACCATATATTTT
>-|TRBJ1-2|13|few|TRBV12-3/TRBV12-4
CASSLEDNYGYTF
TGTGCCAGCAGTTTAGAGGATAACTATGGCTACACCTTC
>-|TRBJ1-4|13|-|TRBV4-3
CASSQGLVEKLFF
TGCGCCAGCAGCCAAGGACTGGTTGAAAAACTGTTTTTT
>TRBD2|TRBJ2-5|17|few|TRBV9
CASSVGSLAGWVETQYF
TGTGCCAGCAGCGTAGGTTCTCTAGCGGGATGGGTGGAGACCCAGTACTTC
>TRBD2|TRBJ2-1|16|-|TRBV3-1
CASSSRSGGAGNEQFF
TGTGCCAGCAGCTCCCGAAGCGGGGGGGCGGGAAATGAGCAGTTCTTC